The present T cell receptor beta chain was sequenced within a study of blood T cells in healthy people across ages. The V and J ends lost 2 bases and 2 bases, in that order; junction bases with no gene match: 8. This CDR3 contains 19 residues. Germline CDR1 is KGHSH and CDR2 is LQKENI. A second PCR of 7 to 11 cycles used a sample-barcoded 5' primer and a J-beta primer mix. TCRdb re-called the 5' RACE reads through MiXCR, storing one row per CDR3 protein. The sample lists hundreds of thousands of distinct CDR3 sequences, 24% occurring once. This same sample was also taken into another study, of T cells of mothers and their children. As that report states: Reads recorded for TCR beta CDR3 numbered over 8 million per mother and roughly 3 million per child.

The clonotype was recovered from a boy between 10 and 17 years old in good health. The rearrangement joins TRBV18 to TRBJ2-5, with TRBD2 matching over 16 bases. Specimen: blood. The CDR3 loop is CASSPALGLAGGRQETQYF. The CDR3 DNA sequence: TGTGCCAGCTCACCAGCCCTGGGACTAGCGGGGGGGCGACAAGAGACCCAGTACTTC.